Each of the 12 T cell receptor beta chains below was sequenced from the same sample in a study of naive and memory T cell subsets. Findings and limits, study-wide: Especially in CD8 cells, naive repertoires contained a few larger clonotypes, possibly CD45RA-re-expressing memory cells.

What these receptors recognize is not known. Two oligonucleotides, mixed equimolar, formed the beta constant-region primer covering TRBC1 and TRBC2. The ligated cDNA underwent four PCR rounds using SP2 and nested alpha and beta constant-region primers. From the UMI-ligation and nested PCR reads, TCRdb called clonotypes with MiXCR, one entry per CDR3 protein. The sample shows roughly 150,000 distinct CDR3 sequences, approximately 21% of them seen only once. The sequencing input was naive CD8+ T cells from blood. Receptors were obtained from a human donor in good health.

This clonotype was detected only a few times. The V call is TRBV29-1, the J call TRBJ2-5; D gene ambiguous. Trimming shortened V by 6 bases and J by 0 bases, and 11 bases separated the two germline ends. The CDR3 spans 13 residues. Germline CDR1 and CDR2: SQVTM and ANQGSEA. For the CDR3, the DNA is TGCAGCGTATATGATATAGACCAAGAGACCCAGTACTTC. Residues: CSVYDIDQETQYF.

The chain joins TRBV7-2 to TRBJ1-1; D remains unclear. V was clipped by 9 bases and J by 3 bases, with 11 bases between them. This CDR3 has 12 amino acids. Germline values: CDR1 SGHTA, CDR2 FQGNSA. The CDR3 nucleotides read TGTGCCAGGAAAACAGAGGACACTGAAGCTTTCTTT. It codes for CARKTEDTEAFF.

The V and J genes are TRBV18 and TRBJ2-7, with a weak D call TRBD2 (6 bases). V was trimmed by 3 bases and J by 7 bases, leaving 22 bases between them. Germline lookup yields CDR1 KGHSH and CDR2 LQKENI. CDR3 size: 16 residues. The CDR3 loop is CASSPTGRASVSEQYF. CDR3 nucleotides: TGTGCCAGCTCACCTACGGGAAGAGCTAGCGTCTCGGAGCAGTACTTC.

This clonotype appeared a few times. In DNA, the CDR3 is TGTGCCAGCAGTGACGGGCGGTCCCACAGGGATACGCAGTATTTT. This translates into CASSDGRSHRDTQYF. The chain carries TRBV2 and TRBJ2-3; D is perhaps TRBD1 (5 bases). CDR1 is SNHLY and CDR2 is FYNNEI in the germline V gene. The ends were cut back, 3 bases at V and 6 bases at J, with 16 bases in the middle. The CDR3 consists of 15 residues.

The rearrangement joins TRBV25-1 to TRBJ1-1; 7 bases are a match to TRBD1. Germline V gives CDR1 MGHDK, CDR2 SYGVNS. Germline trimming cut 2 bases from V and 1 base from J; bases unmatched to any gene: 13. The CDR3 length is 18 residues. The chain's CDR3 is CASSEGDYGTAENTEAFF. The CDR3 bases are TGTGCCAGCAGTGAAGGGGATTATGGGACAGCTGAGAACACTGAAGCTTTCTTT.

This clonotype was counted only a few times. V and J are TRBV7-6 and TRBJ2-2; D is undetermined. Deletions cut 0 bases from V and 6 bases from J, with 2 bases between. CDR1 and CDR2 from the germline V gene are SGHVS and FNYEAQ. The CDR3 loop spans 12 amino acids. CDR3 region: CASSLASGELFF. DNA of the CDR3: TGTGCCAGCAGCTTAGCGTCCGGGGAGCTGTTTTTT.

This clonotype was seen more than once but under ten times. V is TRBV5-4 and J is TRBJ2-3; maybe TRBD2 (5 bases). Deletions cut 0 bases from V and 0 bases from J, with 11 bases between. The CDR3 is made up of 16 amino acids. The germline CDR1 and CDR2 sequences are SGHNT and YYREEE (reference sequence). The CDR3 DNA follows: TGTGCCAGCAGCTTGGAGGCGGGCGCTAGCACAGATACGCAGTATTTT. Its protein product is CASSLEAGASTDTQYF.

The gene calls are TRBV7-2 and TRBJ1-1; a possible D gene is TRBD1 (5 bases). CDR1 is SGHTA, CDR2 FQGNSA, per germline. The CDR3 has 14 amino acids. V was pared by 0 bases and J by 6 bases, with 11 bases between. The CDR3 region has the DNA TGTGCCAGCAGCTTAGCCGGGGGAGGGGCTGAAGCTTTCTTT. It translates to CASSLAGGGAEAFF.

The table lists this clonotype with a few counts. This chain uses TRBV28 with TRBJ1-1, with a possible D match to TRBD1 (5 bases). The germline CDR1 and CDR2 sequences are MDHEN and SYDVKM. V lost 2 bases to trimming and J lost 0 bases, with 13 bases between them. The CDR3 length is 16 residues. CDR3 residues: CASSLNPPGMNTEAFF. In nucleotides, the CDR3 is TGTGCCAGCAGTTTAAATCCGCCAGGGATGAACACTGAAGCTTTCTTT.

A few counts support this clonotype. This chain connects TRBV12-3 or TRBV12-4 to TRBJ2-7; D may be TRBD2 (5 bases). The CDR3 consists of 14 residues. V dropped 2 bases and J dropped 2 bases, with 10 bases sitting between them. In nucleotides, the CDR3 is TGTGCCAGCAGTTTAAACGGGGAAACCTACGAGCAGTACTTC. This encodes CASSLNGETYEQYF.

J is TRBJ2-5 and V is TRBV28, with 9 bases that match TRBD1. Germline assignment: CDR1 MDHEN and CDR2 SYDVKM. The CDR3 contains 15 residues. With V trimmed by 6 bases and J by 2 bases, 7 bases remained unmatched. This CDR3 is CASSSDRGHQETQYF. The DNA of the CDR3 is TGTGCCAGCAGCTCGGACAGGGGCCATCAAGAGACCCAGTACTTC. The full variable domain, in which reference TRBV28 and TRBJ2-5 provide the parts outside the CDR3, is DVKVTQSSRYLVKRTGEKVFLECVQDMDHENMFWYRQDPGLGLRLIYFSYDVKMKEKGDIPEGYSVSREKKERFSLILESASTNQTSMYLCASSSDRGHQETQYFGPGTRLLVL.

This clonotype was detected ten times or more. This chain uses TRBV24-1 with TRBJ1-2, with D possibly being TRBD1 (6 bases). V lost 6 bases, J lost 5 bases, and 9 bases lay in between. CDR1 is KGHDR, CDR2 SFDVKD, per germline. The CDR3 is 12 amino acids. Here the CDR3 reads CATSPGTYGYTF. The CDR3 DNA reads TGTGCCACCAGTCCTGGGACATATGGCTACACCTTC.